The entry below describes one TCR beta chain. The source of the sample is a study of blood T cell repertoires in COVID-19. This CDR3 spans 13 amino acids. With V trimmed by 5 bases and J by 10 bases, 8 bases remained unmatched. CDR1 and CDR2 (germline): SGHTA, FQGTGA. The assay was immunoSEQ multiplex PCR, and TCRdb's table has in-frame clones only and misses some. The sample contains 290,000 or so clones, around 83% of which appear only once. Specimen: PBMCs or T cells enriched from blood (not recorded which). The chain is built from TRBV7-3 and TRBJ2-1; 7 bases agree with TRBD2. The sequence came from a middle-aged man who had been exposed to COVID-19. CDR3 region: CASSTPSGGEQFF. The CDR3 coding sequence is TGTGCCAGCAGCACACCTAGCGGAGGGGAGCAGTTCTTC.